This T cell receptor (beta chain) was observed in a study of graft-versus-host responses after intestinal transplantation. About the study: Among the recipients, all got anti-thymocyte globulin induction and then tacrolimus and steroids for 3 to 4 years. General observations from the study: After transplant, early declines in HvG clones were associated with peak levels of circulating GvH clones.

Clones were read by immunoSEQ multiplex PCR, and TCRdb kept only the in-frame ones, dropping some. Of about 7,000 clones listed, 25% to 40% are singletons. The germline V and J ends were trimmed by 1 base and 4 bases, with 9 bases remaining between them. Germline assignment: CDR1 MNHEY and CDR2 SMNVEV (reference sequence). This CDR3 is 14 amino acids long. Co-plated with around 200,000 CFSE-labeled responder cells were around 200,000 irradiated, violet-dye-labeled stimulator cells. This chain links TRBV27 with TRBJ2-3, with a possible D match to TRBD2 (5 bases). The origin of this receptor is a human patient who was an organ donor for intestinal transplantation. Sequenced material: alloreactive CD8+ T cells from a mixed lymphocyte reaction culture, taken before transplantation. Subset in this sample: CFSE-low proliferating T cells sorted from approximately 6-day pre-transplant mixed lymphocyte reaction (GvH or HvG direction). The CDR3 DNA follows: TGTGCCAGCAGTTTATTTCTAGCCGCAGATACGCAGTATTTT. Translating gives CASSLFLAADTQYF.